This is a list of T cell receptor beta chains from one sample in a study of blood T cell repertoires in COVID-19. The protocol was immunoSEQ multiplex PCR, while the TCRdb copy is restricted to in-frame clones and leaves out a portion. This repertoire shows about 270,000 clones, roughly 80% found once; its top ten account for almost 1.5%. The sequenced sample consisted of peripheral blood. The receptor set was obtained from a human donor with COVID-19, enrolled during active disease. The donor label of this sample is uncertain. The conserved cysteine and the conserved F or W are not part of the CDR3 here. The order of the fields is J gene, V gene, CDR3 length, CDR3 protein.

TRBJ2-3 | TRBV7-2 | 13 | ASSLDGGGTDTQY
TRBJ2-3 | TRBV6-1 | 14 | ASSGGTGPNTDTQY
TRBJ2-2 | TRBV30 | 13 | AQTSGSKVAGELF
TRBJ1-1 | TRBV19 | 11 | ASSIGVPSQAF
TRBJ2-7 | TRBV19 | 10 | ASSLRGSEQY
TRBJ2-1 | TRBV13 | 18 | ASSPRGGLAGGRSYNEQF
TRBJ1-1 | TRBV30 | 12 | AWSLTGGDTEAF
TRBJ1-1 | TRBV11-2 | 11 | ASSLDRSTEAF
TRBJ2-1 | TRBV14 | 13 | ASSHGTSGRNEQF
TRBJ2-1 | TRBV21-1 | 15 | ASSPALGREGYNEQF
TRBJ1-1 | TRBV2 | 10 | ASSLDTTEAF
TRBJ1-5 | TRBV28 | 17 | ASSLPFWTGGHSNQPQH
TRBJ2-2 | TRBV7-7 | 13 | ASSPQIRDAGELF
TRBJ1-1 | TRBV2 | 12 | ASSPDRVWAEAF
TRBJ2-1 | TRBV28 | 14 | ASMPSWGLAGNEQF
TRBJ2-2 | TRBV27 | 14 | ASRGTPIEYTGELF
TRBJ2-3 | TRBV3-1/TRBV3-2 | 11 | ASNGQFTDTQY
TRBJ2-1 | TRBV3-1/TRBV3-2 | 14 | ASSQDTGGPFDEQF
TRBJ2-1 | TRBV11-3 | 12 | ASSLGLAGTEQF
TRBJ1-1 | TRBV5-4 | 12 | ASIRDKETTEAF
TRBJ2-2 | TRBV6-1 | 14 | ASSESGLGFAGELF
TRBJ1-2 | TRBV28 | 12 | ASGSLGVDWGYT
TRBJ1-1 | TRBV27 | 11 | ASSLFRETEAF
TRBJ2-2 | TRBV7-3 | 15 | ASSPRGLAGSHGELF
TRBJ2-3 | TRBV7-2 | 13 | ASSLSGTSTDTQY
TRBJ2-7 | TRBV27 | 13 | ASSFIAGGLGEQY
TRBJ2-7 | TRBV6-1 | 13 | ASSEARGSPYEQY
TRBJ1-1 | TRBV7-2 | 11 | ASSLDRNTEAF
TRBJ2-2 | TRBV28 | 13 | ASSFGTALTGELF
TRBJ1-4 | TRBV14 | 13 | ASSQDWGPNEKLF
TRBJ2-7 | TRBV24-1 | 14 | ATSDPGQGASYEQY
TRBJ1-5 | TRBV27 | 12 | ASSPTGGNQPQH
TRBJ1-2 | TRBV5-1 | 13 | ASSLDRDSNYGYT
TRBJ2-7 | TRBV6-2/TRBV6-3 | 12 | ASSYNGVSYEQY
TRBJ2-7 | TRBV5-1 | 15 | ASSPAPSGRVLWEQY
TRBJ2-3 | TRBV2 | 15 | ASSDRSSWQGADTQY
TRBJ2-5 | TRBV18 | 13 | ASSPETGGMETQY
TRBJ1-1 | TRBV15 | 13 | ATRERLDFELEAF
TRBJ2-7 | TRBV6-5 | 13 | ASSLRGSPAYEQY
TRBJ1-1 | TRBV7-2 | 13 | ASSSAGSRYTEAF
TRBJ1-1 | TRBV19 | 11 | ASKTGENTEAF
TRBJ1-5 | TRBV6-4 | 13 | ASSAEQGAHQPQH
TRBJ2-7 | TRBV7-2 | 17 | ASSLAGGDRAYILYEQY
TRBJ2-1 | TRBV9 | 12 | ASSGLLEDNEQF
TRBJ2-4 | TRBV3-1/TRBV3-2 | 16 | ASSPGLAQTGAKNIQY
TRBJ1-5 | TRBV7-6 | 13 | ASSLSHRGDQPQH
TRBJ1-4 | TRBV6-1 | 12 | ASSDMTGWEKLF
TRBJ1-2 | TRBV28 | 14 | ASSPARDRGRLGYT
TRBJ1-2 | TRBV2 | 15 | ASSAPGQVYVGYGYT
TRBJ2-7 | TRBV7-9 | 16 | ASSSTRILQGDRYEQY
TRBJ2-3 | TRBV7-2 | 12 | ASSLARVGDTQY
TRBJ2-7 | TRBV6-2/TRBV6-3 | 10 | ASSSFSYEQY
TRBJ2-2 | TRBV7-9 | 14 | ASSPQGARNTGELF
TRBJ1-2 | TRBV30 | 11 | AWSPDRVYGYT
TRBJ1-1 | TRBV29-1 | 13 | SVGTPTGANTEAF